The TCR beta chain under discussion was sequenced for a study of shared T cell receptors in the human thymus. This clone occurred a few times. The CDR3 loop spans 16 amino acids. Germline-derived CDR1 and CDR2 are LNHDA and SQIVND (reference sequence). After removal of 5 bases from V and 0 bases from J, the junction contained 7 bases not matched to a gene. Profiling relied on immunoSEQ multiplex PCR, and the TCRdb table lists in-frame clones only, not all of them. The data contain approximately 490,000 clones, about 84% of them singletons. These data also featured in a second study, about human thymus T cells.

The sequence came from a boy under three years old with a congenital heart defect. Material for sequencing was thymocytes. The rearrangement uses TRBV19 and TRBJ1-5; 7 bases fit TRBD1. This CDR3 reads CASSVGTEYSNQPQHF. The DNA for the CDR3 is TGTGCCAGTAGTGTGGGGACAGAATATAGCAATCAGCCCCAGCATTTT. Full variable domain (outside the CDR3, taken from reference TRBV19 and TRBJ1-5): DGGITQSPKYLFRKEGQNVTLSCEQNLNHDAMYWYRQDPGQGLRLIYYSQIVNDFQKGDIAEGYSVSREKKESFPLTVTSAQKNPTAFYLCASSVGTEYSNQPQHFGDGTRLSIL.